The source of this T cell receptor beta chain is a study of CD8 T cells in Susac syndrome. Study background: Patients with Susac syndrome had blood drawn and were at that point therapy-naive, on corticosteroids, or on intravenous immunoglobulin alone.

Notes on this clonotype: Its specificity is unknown.

The authors reverse transcribed about 0.5 to 1 ug RNA with random hexamers. Amplification of TCR beta CDR3 across 54 Vbeta and 13 Jbeta was performed with immunoSEQ multiplex PCR. TCRdb reanalysed the immunoSEQ multiplex PCR reads using MiXCR and keeps one entry per CDR3 protein. The sample lists around 71,000 distinct CDR3 sequences, 93% seen once, with roughly 0.16% in the top ten. The CDR3 loop spans 16 amino acids. CDR1 and CDR2 (germline): MGHRA, YSYEKL. Trimming cost V 0 bases and J 0 bases, with 11 bases left between them. Overall study results and limits: The CD4+ T cell repertoires from Susac syndrome exhibited no clonal expansion.

In blood CD8+ and CD4+ T cells, TCR beta underwent sequencing. V and J are TRBV4-1 and TRBJ2-5; D possibly corresponds to TRBD1 (5 bases). This receptor was identified in a human donor with Susac syndrome. The sequenced material came from CD4+ T cells from PBMCs. This CDR3 reads CASSQDVKGYQETQYF. The CDR3 DNA is TGCGCCAGCAGCCAAGATGTCAAGGGGTACCAAGAGACCCAGTACTTC.